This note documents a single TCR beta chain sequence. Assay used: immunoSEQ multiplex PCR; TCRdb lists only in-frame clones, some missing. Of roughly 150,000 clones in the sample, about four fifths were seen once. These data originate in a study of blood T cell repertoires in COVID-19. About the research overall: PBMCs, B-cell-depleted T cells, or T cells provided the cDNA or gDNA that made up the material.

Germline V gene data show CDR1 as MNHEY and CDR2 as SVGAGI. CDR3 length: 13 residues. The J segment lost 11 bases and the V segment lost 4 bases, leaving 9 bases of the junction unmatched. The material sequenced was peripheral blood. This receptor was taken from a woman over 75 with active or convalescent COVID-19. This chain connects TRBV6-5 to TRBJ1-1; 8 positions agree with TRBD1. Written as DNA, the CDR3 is TGTGCCAGCAGTTTCCGACAGGGGCGGCGCGCTTTCTTT. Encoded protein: CASSFRQGRRAFF.